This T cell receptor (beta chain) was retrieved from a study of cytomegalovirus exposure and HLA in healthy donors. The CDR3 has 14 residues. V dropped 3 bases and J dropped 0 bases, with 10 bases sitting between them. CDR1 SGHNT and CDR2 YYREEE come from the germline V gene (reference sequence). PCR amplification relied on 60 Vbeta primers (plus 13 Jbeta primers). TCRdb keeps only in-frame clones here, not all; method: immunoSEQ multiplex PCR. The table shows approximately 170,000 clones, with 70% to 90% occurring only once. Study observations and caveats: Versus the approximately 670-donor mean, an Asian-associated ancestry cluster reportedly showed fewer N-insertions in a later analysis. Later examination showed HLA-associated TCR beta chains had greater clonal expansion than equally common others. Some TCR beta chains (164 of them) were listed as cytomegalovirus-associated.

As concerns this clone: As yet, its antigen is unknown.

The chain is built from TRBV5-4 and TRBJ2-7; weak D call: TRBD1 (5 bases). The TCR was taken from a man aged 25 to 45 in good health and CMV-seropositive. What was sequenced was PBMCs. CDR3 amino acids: CASSSPDTSYEQYF. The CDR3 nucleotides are TGTGCCAGCAGCTCCCCGGACACCTCCTACGAGCAGTACTTC.